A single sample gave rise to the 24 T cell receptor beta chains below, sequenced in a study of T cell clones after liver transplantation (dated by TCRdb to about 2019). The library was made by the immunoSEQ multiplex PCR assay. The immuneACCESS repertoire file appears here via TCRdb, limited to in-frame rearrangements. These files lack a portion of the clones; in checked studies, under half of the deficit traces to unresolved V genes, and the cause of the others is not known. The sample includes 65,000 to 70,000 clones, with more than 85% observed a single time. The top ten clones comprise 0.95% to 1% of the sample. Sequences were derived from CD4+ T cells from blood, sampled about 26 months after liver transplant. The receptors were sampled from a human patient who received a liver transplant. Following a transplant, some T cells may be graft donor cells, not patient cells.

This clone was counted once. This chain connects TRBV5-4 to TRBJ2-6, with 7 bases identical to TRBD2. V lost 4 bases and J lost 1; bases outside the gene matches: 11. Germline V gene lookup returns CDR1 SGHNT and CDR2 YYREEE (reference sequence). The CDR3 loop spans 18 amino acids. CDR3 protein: CASSLAGRESSGANVLTF. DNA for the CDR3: TGTGCCAGCAGCCTCGCGGGGCGGGAGTCTTCTGGGGCCAACGTCCTGACTTTC.

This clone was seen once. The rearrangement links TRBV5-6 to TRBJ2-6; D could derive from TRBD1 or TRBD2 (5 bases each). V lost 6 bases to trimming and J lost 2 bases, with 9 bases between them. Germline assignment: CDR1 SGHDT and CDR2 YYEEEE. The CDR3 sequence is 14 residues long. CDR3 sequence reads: CASMVGAGANVLTF. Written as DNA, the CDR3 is TGTGCCAGCATGGTGGGGGCTGGGGCCAACGTCCTGACTTTC.

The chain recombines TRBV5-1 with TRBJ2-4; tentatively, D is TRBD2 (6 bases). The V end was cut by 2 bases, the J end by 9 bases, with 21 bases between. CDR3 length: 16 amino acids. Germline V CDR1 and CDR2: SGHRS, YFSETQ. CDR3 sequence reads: CASSLDTLGTASIQYF. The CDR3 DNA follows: TGCGCCAGCAGCTTAGATACCCTCGGGACTGCAAGCATTCAGTACTTC.

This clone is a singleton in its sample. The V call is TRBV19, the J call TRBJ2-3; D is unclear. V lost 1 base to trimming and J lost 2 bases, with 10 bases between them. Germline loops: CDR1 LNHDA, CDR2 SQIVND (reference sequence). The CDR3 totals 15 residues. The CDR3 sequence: CASSIGERSTDTQYF. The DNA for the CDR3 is TGTGCCAGTAGTATAGGCGAGAGATCCACAGATACGCAGTATTTT.

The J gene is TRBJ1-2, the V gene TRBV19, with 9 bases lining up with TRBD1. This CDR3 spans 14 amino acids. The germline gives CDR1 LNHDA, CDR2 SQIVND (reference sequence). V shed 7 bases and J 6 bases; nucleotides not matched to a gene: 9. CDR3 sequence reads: CASIRGGQGHGYTF. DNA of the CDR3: TGTGCCAGTATTCGAGGGGGACAGGGCCATGGCTACACCTTC.

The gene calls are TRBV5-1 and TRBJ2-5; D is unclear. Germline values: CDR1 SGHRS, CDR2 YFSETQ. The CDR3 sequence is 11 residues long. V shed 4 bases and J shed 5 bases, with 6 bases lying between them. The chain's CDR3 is CASSLAETQYF. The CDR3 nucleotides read TGCGCCAGCAGCCTGGCGGAGACCCAGTACTTC.

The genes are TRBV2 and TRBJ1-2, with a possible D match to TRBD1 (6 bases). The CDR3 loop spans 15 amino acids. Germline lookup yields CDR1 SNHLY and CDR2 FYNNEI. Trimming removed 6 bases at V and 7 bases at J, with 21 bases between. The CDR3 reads CASRSGSSGVFGYTF. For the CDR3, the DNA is TGTGCCAGCAGGTCCGGCTCGTCAGGGGTTTTTGGCTACACCTTC.

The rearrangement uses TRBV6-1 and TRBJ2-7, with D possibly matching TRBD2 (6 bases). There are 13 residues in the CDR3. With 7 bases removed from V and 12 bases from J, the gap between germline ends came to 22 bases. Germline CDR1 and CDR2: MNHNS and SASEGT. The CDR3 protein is CASNSGTLLYGYF. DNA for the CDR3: TGTGCCAGCAATTCCGGGACTCTTCTTTACGGGTACTTC.

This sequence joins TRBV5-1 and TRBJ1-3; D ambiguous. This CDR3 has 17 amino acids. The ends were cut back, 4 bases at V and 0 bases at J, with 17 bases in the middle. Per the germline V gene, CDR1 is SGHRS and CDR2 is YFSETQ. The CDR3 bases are TGCGCCAGCAGCCCGTCACGGGAAGCGTTCTCTGGAAACACCATATATTTT. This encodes CASSPSREAFSGNTIYF.

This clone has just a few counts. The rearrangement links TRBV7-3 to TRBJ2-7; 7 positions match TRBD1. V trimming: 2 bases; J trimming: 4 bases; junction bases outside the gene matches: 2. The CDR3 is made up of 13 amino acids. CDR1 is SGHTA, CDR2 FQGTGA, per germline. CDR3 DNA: TGTGCCAGCAGCTTAGGACAGGAGTACGAGCAGTACTTC. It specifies CASSLGQEYEQYF.

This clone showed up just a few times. The CDR3: CASSLGTSALRDTQYF. CDR3 nucleotides: TGTGCCAGCAGCTTAGGGACTAGCGCGCTGAGGGATACGCAGTATTTT. This chain links TRBV11-3 with TRBJ2-3, with 9 bases identical to TRBD2. This CDR3 spans 16 amino acids. The germline CDR1 and CDR2 sequences are SGHNT and YENEEA. Unmatched junction bases numbered 8, after V lost 1 base and J lost 6 bases.

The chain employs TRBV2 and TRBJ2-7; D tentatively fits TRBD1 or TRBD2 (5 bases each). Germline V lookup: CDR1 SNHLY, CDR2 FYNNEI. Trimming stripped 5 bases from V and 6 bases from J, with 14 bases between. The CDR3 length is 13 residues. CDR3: CASSPGPFVEQYF. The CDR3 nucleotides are TGTGCCAGCAGTCCGGGACCCTTCGTCGAGCAGTACTTC.

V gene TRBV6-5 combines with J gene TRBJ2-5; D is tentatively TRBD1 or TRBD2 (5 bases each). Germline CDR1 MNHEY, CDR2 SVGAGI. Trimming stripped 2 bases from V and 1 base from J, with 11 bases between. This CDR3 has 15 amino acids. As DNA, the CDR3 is TGTGCCAGCAGTTACACCGGGACCGCCCAAGAGACCCAGTACTTC. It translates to CASSYTGTAQETQYF.

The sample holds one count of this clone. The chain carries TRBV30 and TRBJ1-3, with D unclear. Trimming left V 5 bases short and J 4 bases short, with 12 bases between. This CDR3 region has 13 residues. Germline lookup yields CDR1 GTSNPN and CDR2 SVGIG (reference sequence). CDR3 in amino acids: CAWGKSPGNTIYF. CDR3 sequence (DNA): TGTGCCTGGGGCAAGTCCCCGGGAAACACCATATATTTT.

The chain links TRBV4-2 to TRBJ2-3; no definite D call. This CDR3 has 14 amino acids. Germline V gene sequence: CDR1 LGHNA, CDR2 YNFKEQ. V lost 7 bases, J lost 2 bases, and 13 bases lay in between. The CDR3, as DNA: TGTGCCAGCACCCGAGGAGTTGACACAGATACGCAGTATTTT. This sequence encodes CASTRGVDTDTQYF.

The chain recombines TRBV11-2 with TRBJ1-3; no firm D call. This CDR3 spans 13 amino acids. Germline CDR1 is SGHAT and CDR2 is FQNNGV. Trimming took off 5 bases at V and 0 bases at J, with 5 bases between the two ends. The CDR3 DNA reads TGTGCCAGCAGCGCAGACTCTGGAAACACCATATATTTT. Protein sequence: CASSADSGNTIYF.

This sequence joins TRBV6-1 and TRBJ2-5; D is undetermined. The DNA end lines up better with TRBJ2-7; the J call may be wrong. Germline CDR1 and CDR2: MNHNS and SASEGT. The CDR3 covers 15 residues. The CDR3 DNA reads TGTGCCAGCAGTGAAGTGCTTCCGGCCTACTACGAGCAGTACTTC. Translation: CASSEVLPAYYEQYF.

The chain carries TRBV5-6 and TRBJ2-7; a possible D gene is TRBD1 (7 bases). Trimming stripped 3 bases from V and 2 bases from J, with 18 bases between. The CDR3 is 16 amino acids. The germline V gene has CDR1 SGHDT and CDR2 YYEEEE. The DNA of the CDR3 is TGTGCCAGCAGCTCAGGGGGGTCAAGGGTTACCTACGAGCAGTACTTC. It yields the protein CASSSGGSRVTYEQYF. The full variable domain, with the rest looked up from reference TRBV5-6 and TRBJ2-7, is DAGVTQSPTHLIKTRGQQVTLRCSPKSGHDTVSWYQQALGQGPQFIFQYYEEEERQRGNFPDRFSGHQFPNYSSELNVNALLLGDSALYLCASSSGGSRVTYEQYFGPGTRLTVT.

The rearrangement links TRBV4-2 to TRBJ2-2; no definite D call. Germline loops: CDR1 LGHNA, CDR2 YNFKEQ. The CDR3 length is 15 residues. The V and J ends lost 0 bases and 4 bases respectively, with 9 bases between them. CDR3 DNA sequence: TGTGCCAGCAGCCAAGATTCGGGTGGCACCGGGGAGCTGTTTTTT. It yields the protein CASSQDSGGTGELFF.

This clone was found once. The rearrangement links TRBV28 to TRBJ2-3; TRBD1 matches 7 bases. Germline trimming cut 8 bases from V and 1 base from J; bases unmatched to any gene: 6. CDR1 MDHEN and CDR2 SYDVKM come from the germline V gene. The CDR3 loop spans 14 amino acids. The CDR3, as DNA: TGTGCCAGCCTTTCAGGGGGTGGCACAGATACGCAGTATTTT. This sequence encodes CASLSGGGTDTQYF.

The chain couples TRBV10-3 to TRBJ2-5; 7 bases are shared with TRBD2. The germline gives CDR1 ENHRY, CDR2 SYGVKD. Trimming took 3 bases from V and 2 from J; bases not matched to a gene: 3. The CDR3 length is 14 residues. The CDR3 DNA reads TGTGCCATCAGTGATTGGACTAGGCAAGAGACCCAGTACTTC. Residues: CAISDWTRQETQYF.

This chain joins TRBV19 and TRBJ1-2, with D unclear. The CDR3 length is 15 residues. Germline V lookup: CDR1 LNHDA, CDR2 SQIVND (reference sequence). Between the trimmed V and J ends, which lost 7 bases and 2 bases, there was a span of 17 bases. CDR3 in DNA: TGTGCCAGTACCAGACCCGACCGGTCCAACTATGGCTACACCTTC. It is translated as CASTRPDRSNYGYTF.

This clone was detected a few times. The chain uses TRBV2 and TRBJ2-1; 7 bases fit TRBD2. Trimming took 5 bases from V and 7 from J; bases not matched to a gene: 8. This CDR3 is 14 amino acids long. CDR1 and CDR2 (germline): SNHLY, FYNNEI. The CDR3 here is CASSPRLGGNEQFF. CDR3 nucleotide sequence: TGTGCCAGCAGTCCCCGTCTCGGGGGGAATGAGCAGTTCTTC.

CDR3 in amino acids: CASSGTVIQHGYTF. CDR3 DNA: TGTGCCAGCAGTGGGACAGTTATACAGCATGGCTACACCTTC. This chain links TRBV25-1 with TRBJ1-2; the D gene is possibly TRBD1 (6 bases). Trimming cost V 4 bases and J 6 bases, with 15 bases left between them. In germline, CDR1 is MGHDK, CDR2 SYGVNS. This CDR3 comprises 14 residues.